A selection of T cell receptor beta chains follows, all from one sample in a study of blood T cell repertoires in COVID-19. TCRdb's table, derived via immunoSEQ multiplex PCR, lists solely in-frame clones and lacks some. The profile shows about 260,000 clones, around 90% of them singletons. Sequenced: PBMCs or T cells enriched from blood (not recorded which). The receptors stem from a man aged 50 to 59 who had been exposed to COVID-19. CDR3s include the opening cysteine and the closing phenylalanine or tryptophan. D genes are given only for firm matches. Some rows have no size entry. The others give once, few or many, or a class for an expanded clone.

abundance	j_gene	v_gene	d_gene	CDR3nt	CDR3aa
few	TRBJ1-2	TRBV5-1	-	TGCGCCAGCAGCTTGGGACACGCAAATTATGGCTACACCTTC	CASSLGHANYGYTF
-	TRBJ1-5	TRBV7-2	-	TGTGCCAGCAGCTTAGTTAGGGGCCAGCCCCAGCATTTT	CASSLVRGQPQHF
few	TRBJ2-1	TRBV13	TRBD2	TGTGCCAGCAGCAACCCCGGGGGGAGCCCCGCCTACAATGAGCAGTTCTTC	CASSNPGGSPAYNEQFF
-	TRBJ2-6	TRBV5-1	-	TGCGCCAGCAGCTTGGCGCCAGGGGGGGCCAACGTCCTGACTTTC	CASSLAPGGANVLTF
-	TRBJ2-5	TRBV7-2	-	TGTGCCAGCAGCTTAGTTGTTTACAGGGCTGAGACCCAGTACTTC	CASSLVVYRAETQYF
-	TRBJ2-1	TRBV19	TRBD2	TGTGCCAGTAGTATGGGACTAGCGGGAGTAGGGGAGCAGTTCTTC	CASSMGLAGVGEQFF
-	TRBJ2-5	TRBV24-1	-	TGTGCCACCAGTGATATACTAGTGGGGGAGACCCAGTACTTC	CATSDILVGETQYF
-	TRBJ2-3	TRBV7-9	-	TGTGCCAGCAGCTTATCCGGGGGAGATACGCAGTATTTT	CASSLSGGDTQYF
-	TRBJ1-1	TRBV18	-	TGTGCCAGCTCACCACCGGGGGCAACTGAAGCTTTCTTT	CASSPPGATEAFF
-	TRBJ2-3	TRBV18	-	TGTGCCAGCTCACCAAGTGAGGGTAGGGAGGATACGCAGTATTTT	CASSPSEGREDTQYF
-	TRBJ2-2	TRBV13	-	TGTGCCAGCAGCTCAACAGTGGACACCGGGGAGCTGTTTTTT	CASSSTVDTGELFF
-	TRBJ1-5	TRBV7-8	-	TGTGCCAGCAGCTTACGGTTGGGCTATAGCAATCAGCCCCAGCATTTT	CASSLRLGYSNQPQHF
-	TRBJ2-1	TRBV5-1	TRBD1	TGCGCCAGCAGCCCGGGGGGACAGGGTCGCAATGAGCAGTTCTTC	CASSPGGQGRNEQFF
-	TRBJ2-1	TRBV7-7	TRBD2	TGTGCTAGCAGCTCTAGCGGGAGGCATACCGAGCAGTTCTTC	CASSSSGRHTEQFF
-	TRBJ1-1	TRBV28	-	TGTGCCAGCCACGGGGGAGGGGCCGCGAACACTGAAGCTTTCTTT	CASHGGGAANTEAFF
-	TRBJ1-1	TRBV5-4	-	TGTGCCAGCAGCCCCATGGGAGCAGGATTGAACACTGAAGCTTTCTTT	CASSPMGAGLNTEAFF
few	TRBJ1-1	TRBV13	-	TGTGCCAGCAGCTTAAATGGATGGCAGGGAAGGACTGAAGCTTTCTTT	CASSLNGWQGRTEAFF
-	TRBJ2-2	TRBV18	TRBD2	TGTGCCAGCTCACCTAAGAAGACTAGCGGGAGGTTGGTCGGGGAGCTGTTTTTT	CASSPKKTSGRLVGELFF
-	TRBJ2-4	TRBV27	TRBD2	TGTGCCAGCAGTTTATATGTTGGCGGGAGTTACATTCAGTACTTC	CASSLYVGGSYIQYF
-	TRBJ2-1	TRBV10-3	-	TGTGCCATCAGTGAAATCGACAATGAGCAGTTCTTC	CAISEIDNEQFF
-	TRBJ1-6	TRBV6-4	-	TGTGCCAGCAGTGAAATCCCGGGGGGCTGGGCTGACTCACCCCTCCACTTT	CASSEIPGGWADSPLHF
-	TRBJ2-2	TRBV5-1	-	TGCGCCAGCAGCTTGGCCGGTAGCGGAAACACCGGGGAGCTGTTTTTT	CASSLAGSGNTGELFF
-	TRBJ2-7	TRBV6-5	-	TGTGCCAGCACCCCGACAAGATCCTACGAGCAGTACTTC	CASTPTRSYEQYF
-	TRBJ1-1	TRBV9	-	TGTGCCAGCAGCGTACAGGACACTGAAGCTTTCTTT	CASSVQDTEAFF
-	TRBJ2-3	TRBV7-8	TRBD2	TGTGCCAGCAGCTTAGCGGGAGGGGATACGCAGTATTTT	CASSLAGGDTQYF
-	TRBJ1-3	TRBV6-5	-	TGTGCCAGCAGTTCTCAGGGAAACACCATATATTTT	CASSSQGNTIYF
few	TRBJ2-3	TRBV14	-	TGTGCCAGCAGCCGACCGAACGGGGACTCGCAGTATTTT	CASSRPNGDSQYF
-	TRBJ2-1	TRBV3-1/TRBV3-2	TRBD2	TGTGCCAGCAGCCCCTCTTCTAGCGGGTACAATGAGCAGTTCTTC	CASSPSSSGYNEQFF
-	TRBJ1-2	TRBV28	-	TGTGCCAGCAACTCTAAGGGGCCATATGGCTACACCTTC	CASNSKGPYGYTF
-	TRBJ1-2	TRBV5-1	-	TGCGCCAGCAGCTTGGTAGCAGGGAAGAACTATGGCTACACCTTC	CASSLVAGKNYGYTF
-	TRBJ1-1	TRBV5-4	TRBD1	TGTGCCAGCAGCCTGGACAGGTTGGCGGCTGAAGCTTTCTTT	CASSLDRLAAEAFF
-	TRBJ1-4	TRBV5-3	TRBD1	TGTGCCAAATTACCGAGGGACAGGGATGAAAAACTGTTTTTT	CAKLPRDRDEKLFF
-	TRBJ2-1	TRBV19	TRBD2	TGTGCCAGTAGTAGCCAATTCACTAGCGACATCTACAATGAGCAGTTCTTC	CASSSQFTSDIYNEQFF
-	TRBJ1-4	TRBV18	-	TGTGCCAGCTCACCAAGCAGGGGTGGTGAAAAACTGTTTTTT	CASSPSRGGEKLFF
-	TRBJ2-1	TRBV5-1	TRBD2	TGCGCCAGCAGCTTGTTTGGACTAGCGGGATCGTTGAATGAGCAGTTCTTC	CASSLFGLAGSLNEQFF
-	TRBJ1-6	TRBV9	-	TGTGCCAGCTCGAGAGGGAACGATTCACCCCTCCACTTT	CASSRGNDSPLHF
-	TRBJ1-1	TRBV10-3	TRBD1	TGTGCCATCCGCAGGGACAGGGGCACTGAAGCTTTCTTT	CAIRRDRGTEAFF
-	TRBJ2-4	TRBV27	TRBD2	TGTGCCAGCAGTTTGGTAGCGGGAGTAGGGGGAAACATTCAGTACTTC	CASSLVAGVGGNIQYF
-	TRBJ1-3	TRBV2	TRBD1	TGTGCCAGCAGGGGACAGCTCTCTGGAAACACCATATATTTT	CASRGQLSGNTIYF
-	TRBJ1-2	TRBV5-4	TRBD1	TGTGCCAGCAGCCCTGACAGGGCTTACTATGGCTACACCTTC	CASSPDRAYYGYTF
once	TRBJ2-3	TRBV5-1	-	TGCGCCAGCAGCTGGGGGACTGCTGCTAGCACAGATACGCAGTATTTT	CASSWGTAASTDTQYF
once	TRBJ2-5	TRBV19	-	TGTGCCAGTAGTACCAGTTCGATCGGGAGACAAGAGACCCAGTACTTC	CASSTSSIGRQETQYF
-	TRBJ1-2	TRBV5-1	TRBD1	TGCGCCAGCAGCCCCGACAGGGCGACTAACTATGGCTACACCTTC	CASSPDRATNYGYTF
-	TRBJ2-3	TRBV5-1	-	TGCGCCAGCAGCTTGGCGGGGGCAGATACGCAGTATTTT	CASSLAGADTQYF
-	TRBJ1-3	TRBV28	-	TGTGCCAGCTCCGGACAGTACTACTCTGGAAACACCATATATTTT	CASSGQYYSGNTIYF
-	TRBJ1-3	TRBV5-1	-	TGCGCCAGCAGCGCTGGACAGCTTCGCTCTGGAAACACCATATATTTT	CASSAGQLRSGNTIYF
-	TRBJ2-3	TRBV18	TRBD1	TGTGCCAGCCGACAGGGTAGTTCTTTTGAAGATACGCAGTATTTT	CASRQGSSFEDTQYF
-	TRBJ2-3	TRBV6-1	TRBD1	TGTGCCAGCAGTGAAATGGGGGACAGGGTTGTAGATACGCAGTATTTT	CASSEMGDRVVDTQYF
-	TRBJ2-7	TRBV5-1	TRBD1	TGCGCCAGCAGCTTATCAGGACAGGGGGCCTACGAGCAGTACTTC	CASSLSGQGAYEQYF
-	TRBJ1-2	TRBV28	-	TGTGCCAGCAGTTCGCCGGGTGCCTATGGCTACACCTTC	CASSSPGAYGYTF